What follows are 31 T cell receptor beta chains derived from one specimen sequenced in a study of T cell repertoires in cytomegalovirus infection. TCRdb fed the reads into MiXCR, producing one record per CDR3 protein. The sample lists about 890,000 distinct CDR3 sequences; approximately 31% were seen once. Antigens for these TCRs are unknown. Here the sequenced sample was cultured CD8+ T cells from PBMCs, taken from culture after CMV antigen stimulation. These receptors all come from a human donor in good health (CMV status not recorded). Some clones in this sample may be carry-over from other donors' samples.

On this clonotype itself: This may be a read error: a much more frequent sequence differs by one nucleotide. CDR3 sequence (DNA): TGTGCCAGCTCCCCTCAGCGGGGTCTCCAAGGGACCCAGTACTTC. This encodes CASSPQRGLQGTQYF. The chain links TRBV7-8 to TRBJ2-5, with TRBD2 matching 7 bases. Germline loops: CDR1 SGHVS, CDR2 FQNEAQ. The CDR3 runs 15 residues.

This clonotype was detected a few times. V usage is TRBV11-2 and J usage is TRBJ2-5; TRBD2 aligns across 8 bases. Germline CDR1 SGHAT, CDR2 FQNNGV. The V gene end was trimmed by 7 bases and the J gene end by 5 bases; junction bases not matched to a gene: 9. CDR3 length equals 14 residues. The CDR3 DNA reads as TGTGCCAGCAACATCCCGACTAGCGACGAGACCCAGTACTTC. Protein sequence: CASNIPTSDETQYF.

This clonotype was seen only a few times. The genes are TRBV7-9 and TRBJ1-2; D is perhaps TRBD1 (6 bases). V was trimmed by 5 bases and J by 6 bases, leaving 16 bases between them. The germline V gene encodes CDR1 SEHNR and CDR2 FQNEAQ (reference sequence). There are 14 residues in the CDR3. The DNA for the CDR3 is TGTGCCAGCAGCCCTCCGGTACAGGGACATGGCTACACCTTC. This sequence encodes CASSPPVQGHGYTF.

This chain uses TRBV5-1 with TRBJ1-2; 7 nucleotides agree with TRBD1. Germline trimming cut 4 bases from V and 2 bases from J; bases unmatched to any gene: 5. The germline V gene encodes CDR1 SGHRS and CDR2 YFSETQ. CDR3 size: 14 residues. This chain's CDR3 is CASSRQGFNYGYTF. In nucleotides, the CDR3 is TGCGCCAGCAGCCGACAGGGTTTCAACTATGGCTACACCTTC.

As for this clonotype: At one end the junction does not follow the germline gene, possibly because of a read error. The chain is built from TRBV28 and TRBJ1-2, with D possibly TRBD1 on 6 matching bases. In germline, CDR1 is MDHEN, CDR2 SYDVKM. CDR3 size: 16 residues. Here the CDR3 reads CANSFSRTAVPDGYTF. For the CDR3, the DNA is TGTGCCAACAGTTTTTCACGGACAGCCGTACCTGATGGCTACACCTTC.

This clonotype has only a few counts. V and J are TRBV10-2 and TRBJ2-3; 12 bases are a match to TRBD2. CDR3 length equals 19 residues. The V gene end was trimmed by 2 bases and the J gene end by 0 bases; junction bases not matched to a gene: 9. Looked up from germline, CDR1 is WSHSY and CDR2 is SAAADI. The CDR3 sequence: CASSEKLAGGPYSTDTQYF. CDR3 sequence (DNA): TGCGCCAGCAGTGAGAAGCTAGCGGGGGGGCCTTATAGCACAGATACGCAGTATTTT.

This clonotype was recorded a few times. The J gene is TRBJ2-1, the V gene TRBV4-2, with D possibly matching TRBD2 (5 bases). Trimming shortened V by 0 bases and J by 3 bases, and 12 bases separated the two germline ends. The CDR3 is made up of 16 amino acids. Germline loops: CDR1 LGHNA, CDR2 YNFKEQ. The CDR3, as DNA: TGTGCCAGCAGCCAAGACGGAGGTATCCTCTACAATGAGCAGTTCTTC. Translating gives CASSQDGGILYNEQFF.

This clonotype was observed at least ten times. The CDR3 DNA is TGTGCCAGCAGCTTAGTACATTATCCGGGGGATGAGCAGTTCTTC. This gives the protein CASSLVHYPGDEQFF. The chain is built from TRBV7-8 and TRBJ2-1; possibly TRBD2 for D (6 bases). V was trimmed by 1 base and J by 8 bases, leaving 15 bases between them. The germline V gene has CDR1 SGHVS and CDR2 FQNEAQ. This CDR3 spans 15 amino acids.

V is TRBV6-2 or TRBV6-3 and J is TRBJ2-2; TRBD2 is a possible D gene (5 bases). Trimming took off 5 bases at V and 3 bases at J, with 19 bases between the two ends. The germline CDR1 and CDR2 sequences are MNHEY and SVGEGT. The CDR3 covers 17 residues. CDR3 bases: TGTGCCAGCAGTAACCGCGCCCTGAGGGATTACACCGGGGAGCTGTTTTTT. This translates into CASSNRALRDYTGELFF.

The V gene is TRBV10-3, the J gene TRBJ2-2, with 9 nucleotides matching TRBD1. The CDR3 spans 16 residues. Germline V CDR1 and CDR2: ENHRY, SYGVKD. V shed 8 bases, J shed 3 bases, and the junction held 10 bases outside the gene matches. In DNA form, the CDR3 reads TGTGCCATCCTTGAGGACAGGGGAGGATACACCGGGGAGCTGTTTTTT. Translating it yields CAILEDRGGYTGELFF.

The gene calls are TRBV5-3 and TRBJ1-3; 8 nucleotides line up with TRBD1. TRBV5-3 is annotated as an ORF whose role is uncertain. V gave up 8 bases and J gave up 4 bases; unmatched junction bases: 8. CDR3 length equals 14 residues. The CDR3 sequence is CASSTTGEGNTIYF. In nucleotides, the CDR3 is TGTGCCAGCAGCACGACAGGGGAAGGAAACACCATATATTTT.

A few counts support this clonotype. The chain carries TRBV20-1 and TRBJ1-2; tentatively, D is TRBD1 (6 bases). V lost 3 bases, J lost 2 bases, and 13 bases lay in between. The CDR3 totals 14 residues. The germline V gene has CDR1 DFQATT and CDR2 SNEGSKA (reference sequence). In DNA form, the CDR3 reads TGCAGTGCTAGTGGTGGGGGGCAAAACTATGGCTACACCTTC. This sequence encodes CSASGGGQNYGYTF.

This chain uses TRBV29-1 with TRBJ2-1; 9 nucleotides match TRBD1. CDR1 and CDR2 from the germline V gene are SQVTM and ANQGSEA. J gave up 2 bases and V 1 base, and 6 bases lay outside the gene matches. The CDR3 has 16 amino acids. The CDR3 sequence is CSVEGGQGVTYNEQFF. The CDR3 DNA is TGCAGCGTTGAAGGGGGACAGGGTGTGACCTACAATGAGCAGTTCTTC.

The CDR3 DNA is TGCGCCAGCAGCCAAGATGGCCAGCCCCAGCATTTT. Amino acids: CASSQDGQPQHF. The chain couples TRBV4-1 to TRBJ1-5; D is ambiguous. Germline CDR1 and CDR2: MGHRA and YSYEKL. The CDR3 has 12 residues. V lost 0 bases, J lost 7 bases, and 4 bases lay in between.

The sample holds a few counts of this clonotype. The rearrangement uses TRBV10-3 and TRBJ1-5, with D tentatively TRBD1 (5 bases). CDR3 length: 15 amino acids. The V end was cut by 4 bases, the J end by 2 bases, with 12 bases between. The germline V gene has CDR1 ENHRY and CDR2 SYGVKD. The CDR3 sequence: CAISAQGNGNQPQHF. The CDR3 nucleotides are TGTGCCATCAGTGCTCAGGGTAACGGCAATCAGCCCCAGCATTTT.

This chain uses TRBV27 with TRBJ1-2; tentative D call: TRBD1 (5 bases). The germline CDR1 and CDR2 sequences are MNHEY and SMNVEV (reference sequence). The CDR3 contains 17 residues. V lost 0 bases, J lost 0 bases, and 14 bases lay in between. In nucleotides, the CDR3 is TGTGCCAGCAGTTTATCGAAGGCAGGGAGGGCTAACTATGGCTACACCTTC. This codes for CASSLSKAGRANYGYTF.

Points on this clonotype: A single base separates this from a much larger clone, so it may be a read error. The chain recombines TRBV7-9 with TRBJ2-1, with 7 bases matching TRBD2. The CDR3 covers 17 residues. J gave up 10 bases and V 1 base, and 16 bases lay outside the gene matches. Looked up from germline, CDR1 is SEHNR and CDR2 is FQNEAQ (reference sequence). The CDR3 DNA sequence: TGTGCCAGCAGCTTAGTAGGGCTAGCGGACACAATCGGAGAGCAGTTCTTC. Residues: CASSLVGLADTIGEQFF.

The V and J genes are TRBV13 and TRBJ1-1, with D unclear. V shed 6 bases and J shed 2 bases, with 19 bases lying between them. The CDR3 has 16 residues. Germline CDR1 and CDR2: PRHDT and FYEKMQ (reference sequence). CDR3 amino acids: CASSPRGETHNTEAFF. DNA of the CDR3: TGTGCCAGCAGTCCCCGTGGGGAGACACACAACACTGAAGCTTTCTTT.

The sample holds many counts of this clonotype. This chain links TRBV28 with TRBJ2-3, with TRBD2 matching over 7 bases. Germline values: CDR1 MDHEN, CDR2 SYDVKM. V lost 5 bases, J lost 2 bases, and 4 bases stayed unmatched. The CDR3 is 14 residues long. CDR3 amino acids: CASSITSVTDTQYF. DNA of the CDR3: TGTGCCAGCAGTATAACTAGCGTCACAGATACGCAGTATTTT. Looking up the rest from reference TRBV28 and TRBJ2-3 gives the full variable domain: DVKVTQSSRYLVKRTGEKVFLECVQDMDHENMFWYRQDPGLGLRLIYFSYDVKMKEKGDIPEGYSVSREKKERFSLILESASTNQTSMYLCASSITSVTDTQYFGPGTRLTVL.

About this clonotype: Compared with germline, one end of the junction differs, possibly owing to a read error. This chain links TRBV11-2 with TRBJ2-7, with D possibly TRBD1 on 5 matching bases. The germline V gene has CDR1 SGHAT and CDR2 FQNNGV. CDR3 length: 13 residues. Here the CDR3 DNA reads TGTGCCAGCCGCTTAGGGGTAGGGTACGAGCAGTACTTC. Protein sequence: CASRLGVGYEQYF.

The chain combines TRBV9 with TRBJ2-3; the match to TRBD1 covers 7 bases. The trim removed 4 bases at V and 3 bases at J, leaving 8 bases unmatched. The CDR3 runs to 15 residues. Germline CDR1 is SGDLS and CDR2 is YYNGEE. Here the CDR3 reads CASSPRHRGTDTQYF. CDR3 sequence (DNA): TGTGCCAGCAGCCCTCGCCACAGGGGAACAGATACGCAGTATTTT.

This clonotype was seen at least ten times. V is TRBV7-8 and J is TRBJ2-1; 7 positions agree with TRBD2. The CDR3 extends over 14 amino acids. J gave up 6 bases and V 4 bases, and 6 bases lay outside the gene matches. Germline lookup yields CDR1 SGHVS and CDR2 FQNEAQ. For the CDR3, the DNA is TGTGCCAGCAGCTACGCGAGCGGGGCCAATGAGCAGTTCTTC. Translated, it gives CASSYASGANEQFF.

The rearrangement uses TRBV9 and TRBJ1-3; TRBD1 is a possible D gene (5 bases). Germline CDR1 reads SGDLS; CDR2 reads YYNGEE. V gave up 1 base and J gave up 0 bases, with 8 bases separating them. The CDR3 has 15 residues. CDR3 sequence (DNA): TGTGCCAGCAGCGTATTCGGGGGCTCTGGAAACACCATATATTTT. This gives the protein CASSVFGGSGNTIYF.

This clonotype appeared a few times. V and J are TRBV19 and TRBJ2-4, with a tentative D call TRBD1 (6 bases). This CDR3 is 16 amino acids long. Trimming removed 6 bases at V and 7 bases at J, with 22 bases between. The germline V gene encodes CDR1 LNHDA and CDR2 SQIVND (reference sequence). CDR3: CASSVNGGRAGNIQYF. As DNA, the CDR3 is TGTGCCAGTAGCGTGAATGGGGGCAGGGCCGGCAACATTCAGTACTTC.

V usage is TRBV10-3 and J usage is TRBJ2-3, with 11 nucleotides matching TRBD2. This CDR3 is built from 18 residues. The germline V gene encodes CDR1 ENHRY and CDR2 SYGVKD. Trimming took 0 bases from V and 5 from J; bases not matched to a gene: 10. CDR3 in DNA: TGTGCCATCAGTGAGTCTGGCTTAGCGGGGGGGCCTGGAGATACGCAGTATTTT. Its translation is CAISESGLAGGPGDTQYF.

The chain uses TRBV29-1 and TRBJ2-7, with D perhaps TRBD1 (6 bases). CDR1 is SQVTM and CDR2 is ANQGSEA in the germline V gene. CDR3 size: 14 residues. Trimming removed 0 bases from V and 2 bases from J, with 11 bases in between. The CDR3 here is CSVEEGRGPYEQYF. CDR3 nucleotides: TGCAGCGTTGAAGAGGGCAGGGGTCCCTACGAGCAGTACTTC.

This sequence joins TRBV19 and TRBJ2-5, with 14 bases aligning to TRBD2. V dropped 5 bases and J dropped 2; count of bases not matched to a gene: 4. CDR1 and CDR2 from the germline V gene are LNHDA and SQIVND (reference sequence). The CDR3 has 16 residues. The CDR3 is CASSGGLAGVQETQYF. CDR3 nucleotides: TGTGCCAGTAGTGGGGGACTAGCGGGGGTTCAAGAGACCCAGTACTTC.

This clonotype was observed a few times. The chain links TRBV27 to TRBJ2-1; no reliable D call. Germline V gene lookup returns CDR1 MNHEY and CDR2 SMNVEV (reference sequence). Trimming cost V 2 bases and J 4 bases, with 9 bases left between them. This CDR3 is 14 amino acids long. This CDR3 is CASSLSIGYNEQFF. The CDR3 nucleotides are TGTGCCAGCAGTTTAAGCATAGGGTACAATGAGCAGTTCTTC.

The rearrangement joins TRBV7-2 to TRBJ2-3, with TRBD1 matching over 7 bases. CDR3 length: 13 amino acids. CDR1 and CDR2 (germline): SGHTA, FQGNSA. With 8 bases clipped from V and 4 bases from J, the junction kept 6 bases outside the gene matches. This chain's CDR3 is CASGEGGPDTQYF. CDR3 DNA sequence: TGTGCCAGCGGGGAAGGGGGCCCAGATACGCAGTATTTT.

The sample holds many counts of this clonotype. The chain couples TRBV7-9 to TRBJ2-2; D is ambiguous. CDR3 length: 14 amino acids. With 1 base removed from V and 8 bases from J, the gap between germline ends came to 11 bases. Germline values: CDR1 SEHNR, CDR2 FQNEAQ (reference sequence). CDR3 nucleotides: TGTGCCAGCAGCTTAGTCGGCGGCGGAGGGGAGCTGTTTTTT. This translates into CASSLVGGGGELFF.

This clonotype was seen at least ten times. The chain is built from TRBV7-2 and TRBJ2-1; the match to TRBD1 covers 9 bases. Germline V CDR1 and CDR2: SGHTA, FQGNSA. V was clipped by 5 bases and J by 7 bases; unmatched bases: 9. The CDR3 sequence is 15 residues long. The CDR3 reads CASSLRDRAGNEQFF. The DNA for the CDR3 is TGTGCCAGCAGCCTCCGGGACAGGGCTGGGAATGAGCAGTTCTTC.